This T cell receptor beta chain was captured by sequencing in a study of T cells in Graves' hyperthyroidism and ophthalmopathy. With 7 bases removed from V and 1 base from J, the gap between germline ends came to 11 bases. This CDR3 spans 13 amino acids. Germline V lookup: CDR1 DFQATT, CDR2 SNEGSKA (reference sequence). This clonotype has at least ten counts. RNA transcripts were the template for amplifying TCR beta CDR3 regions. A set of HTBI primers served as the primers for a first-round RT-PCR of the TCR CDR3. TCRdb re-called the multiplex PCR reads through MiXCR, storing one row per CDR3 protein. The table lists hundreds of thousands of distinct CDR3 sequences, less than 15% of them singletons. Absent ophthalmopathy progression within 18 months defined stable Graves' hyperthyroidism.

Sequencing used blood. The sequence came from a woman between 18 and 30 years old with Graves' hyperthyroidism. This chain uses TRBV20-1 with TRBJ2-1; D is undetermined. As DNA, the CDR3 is TGCAGTGTTGGCGGTCCATCCTACAATGAGCAGTTCTTC. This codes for CSVGGPSYNEQFF.